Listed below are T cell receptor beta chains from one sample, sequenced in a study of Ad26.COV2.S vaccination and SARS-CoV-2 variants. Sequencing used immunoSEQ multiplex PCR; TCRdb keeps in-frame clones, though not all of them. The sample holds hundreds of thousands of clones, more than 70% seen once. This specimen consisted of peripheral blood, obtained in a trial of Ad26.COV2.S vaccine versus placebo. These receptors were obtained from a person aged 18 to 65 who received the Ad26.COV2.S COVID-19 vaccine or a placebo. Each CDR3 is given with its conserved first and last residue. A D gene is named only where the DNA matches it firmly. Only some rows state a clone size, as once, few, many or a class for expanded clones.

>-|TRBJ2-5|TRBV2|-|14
TGTGCCAGCAGTGCGGGCGCTTTCCAAGAGACCCAGTACTTC
CASSAGAFQETQYF
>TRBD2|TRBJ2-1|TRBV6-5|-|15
TGTGCCAGCACGCGGAGCGGGGCCTCCTACAATGAGCAGTTCTTC
CASTRSGASYNEQFF
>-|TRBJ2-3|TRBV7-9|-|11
TGTGCCACTTACAGCACAGATACGCAGTATTTT
CATYSTDTQYF
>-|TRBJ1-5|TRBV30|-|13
TGTGCCTGGAGTCTGACAGGCAGACAGCCCCAGCATTTT
CAWSLTGRQPQHF
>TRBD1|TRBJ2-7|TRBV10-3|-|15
TGTGCCATCACCGGAGGTGGGACAGGGGGCAACGAGCAGTACTTC
CAITGGGTGGNEQYF
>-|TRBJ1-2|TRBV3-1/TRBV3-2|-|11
TGTGCCAGCAGCTACCAGGGATTCTACACCTTC
CASSYQGFYTF
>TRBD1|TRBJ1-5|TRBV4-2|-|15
TGTGCCAGCAGCGGACAGGCGTATAGCAATCAGCCCCAGCATTTT
CASSGQAYSNQPQHF
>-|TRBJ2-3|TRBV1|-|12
TGCACCCCCGGGGGGGGCACAGATACGCAGTATTTT
CTPGGGTDTQYF
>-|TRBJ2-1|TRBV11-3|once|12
TGTGCCAGCAGCGAAGATAGCGATGAGCAGTTCTTC
CASSEDSDEQFF
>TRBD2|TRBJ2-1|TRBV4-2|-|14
TGTGCCAGCAGCCAAGCGGGGGGGCTAGGTGAGCAGTTCTTC
CASSQAGGLGEQFF
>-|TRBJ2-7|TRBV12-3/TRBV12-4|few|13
TGTGCCAGCAGCCACAGGGATACCTACGAGCAGTACTTC
CASSHRDTYEQYF
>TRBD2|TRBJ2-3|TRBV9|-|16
TGTGCCAGCAGCGTAGGGCCACTAGCGGGGATAGATACGCAGTATTTT
CASSVGPLAGIDTQYF
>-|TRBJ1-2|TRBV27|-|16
TGTGCCAGCAGTTTGGGTTGGGGTCCCGGATACTATGGCTACACCTTC
CASSLGWGPGYYGYTF
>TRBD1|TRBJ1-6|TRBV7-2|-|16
TGTGCCAGCAGCCAACCAGGACAGGGCCATAATTCACCCCTCCACTTT
CASSQPGQGHNSPLHF
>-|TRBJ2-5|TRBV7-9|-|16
TGTGCCAGCAGCTTAGCGGTGGGTGGCCCTCCCGAGACCCAGTACTTC
CASSLAVGGPPETQYF
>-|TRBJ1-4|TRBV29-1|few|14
TGCAGCGTTGGAGGAGTTGGGGCTAATGAAAAACTGTTTTTT
CSVGGVGANEKLFF